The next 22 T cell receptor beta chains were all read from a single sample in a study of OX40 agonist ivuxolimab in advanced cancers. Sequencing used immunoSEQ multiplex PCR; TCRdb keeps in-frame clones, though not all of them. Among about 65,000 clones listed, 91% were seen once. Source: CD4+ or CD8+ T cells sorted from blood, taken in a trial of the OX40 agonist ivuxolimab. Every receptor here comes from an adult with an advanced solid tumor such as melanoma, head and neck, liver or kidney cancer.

CDR3 in amino acids: CASSDSASGTDTQYF. DNA for the CDR3: TGTGCCAGCAGTGACTCAGCTAGCGGCACAGATACGCAGTATTTT. The chain uses TRBV6-4 and TRBJ2-3; D perhaps matches TRBD2 (6 bases). V was cut by 0 bases and J by 1 base, with 8 bases left in between. This CDR3 is built from 15 residues. The germline CDR1 and CDR2 sequences are MRHNA and SNTAGT.

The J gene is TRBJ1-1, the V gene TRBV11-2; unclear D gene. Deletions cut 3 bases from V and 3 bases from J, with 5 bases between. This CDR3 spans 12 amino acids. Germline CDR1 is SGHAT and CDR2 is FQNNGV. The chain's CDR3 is CASSLVDTEAFF. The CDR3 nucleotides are TGTGCCAGCAGCTTGGTGGACACTGAAGCTTTCTTT.

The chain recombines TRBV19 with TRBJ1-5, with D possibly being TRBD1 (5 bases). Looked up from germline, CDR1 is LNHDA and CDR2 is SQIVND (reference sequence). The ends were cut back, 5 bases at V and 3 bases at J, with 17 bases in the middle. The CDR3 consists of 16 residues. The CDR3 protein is CASSLREGINNQPQHF. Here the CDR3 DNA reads TGTGCCAGTAGTCTTCGTGAGGGGATAAACAATCAGCCCCAGCATTTT.

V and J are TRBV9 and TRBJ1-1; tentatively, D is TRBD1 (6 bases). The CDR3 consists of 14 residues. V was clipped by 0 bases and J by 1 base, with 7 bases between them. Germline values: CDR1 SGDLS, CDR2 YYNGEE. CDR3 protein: CASSVEGQNTEAFF. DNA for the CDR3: TGTGCCAGCAGCGTAGAGGGACAGAACACTGAAGCTTTCTTT.

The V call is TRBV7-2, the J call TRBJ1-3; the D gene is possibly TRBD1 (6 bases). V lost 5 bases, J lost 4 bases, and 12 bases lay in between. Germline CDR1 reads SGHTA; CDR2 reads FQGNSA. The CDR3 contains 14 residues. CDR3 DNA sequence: TGTGCCAGCAGCATAATAGGACAGGGAAACACCATATATTTT. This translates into CASSIIGQGNTIYF.

The CDR3 DNA is TGTGCCAGCAGCTACTACCGGGACACCCGAGGTAGTCAGCCCCAGCATTTT. Its protein product is CASSYYRDTRGSQPQHF. The rearrangement uses TRBV5-6 and TRBJ1-5; D might be TRBD1 (6 bases). CDR3 size: 17 residues. Looked up from germline, CDR1 is SGHDT and CDR2 is YYEEEE. The ends were cut back, 3 bases at V and 6 bases at J, with 22 bases in the middle.

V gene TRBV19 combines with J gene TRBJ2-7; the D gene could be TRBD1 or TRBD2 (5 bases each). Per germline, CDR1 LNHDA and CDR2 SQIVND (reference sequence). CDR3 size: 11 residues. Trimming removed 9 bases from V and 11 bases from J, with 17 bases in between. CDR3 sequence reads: CASSDFGTEYF. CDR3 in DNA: TGTGCCAGCAGTGATTTCGGGACCGAGTACTTC.

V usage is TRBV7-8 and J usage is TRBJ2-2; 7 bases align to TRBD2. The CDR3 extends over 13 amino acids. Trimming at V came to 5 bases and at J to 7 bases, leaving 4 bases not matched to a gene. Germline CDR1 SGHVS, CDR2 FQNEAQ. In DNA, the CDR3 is TGTGCCAGCAGCGGGAGGGGAAACGGGGAGCTGTTTTTT. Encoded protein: CASSGRGNGELFF.

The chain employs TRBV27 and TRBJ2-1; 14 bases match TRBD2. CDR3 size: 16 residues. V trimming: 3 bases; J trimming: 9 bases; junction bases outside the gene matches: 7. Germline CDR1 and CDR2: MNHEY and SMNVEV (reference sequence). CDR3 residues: CASSLFGTSGSGEQFF. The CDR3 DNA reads TGTGCCAGCAGTTTGTTCGGGACTAGCGGGAGCGGTGAGCAGTTCTTC.

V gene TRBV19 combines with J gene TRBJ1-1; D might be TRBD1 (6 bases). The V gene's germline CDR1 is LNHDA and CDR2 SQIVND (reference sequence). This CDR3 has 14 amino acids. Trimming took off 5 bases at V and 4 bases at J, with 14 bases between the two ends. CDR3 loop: CASSPDRWGTEAFF. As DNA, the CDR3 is TGTGCCAGTAGTCCCGACAGGTGGGGCACTGAAGCTTTCTTT.

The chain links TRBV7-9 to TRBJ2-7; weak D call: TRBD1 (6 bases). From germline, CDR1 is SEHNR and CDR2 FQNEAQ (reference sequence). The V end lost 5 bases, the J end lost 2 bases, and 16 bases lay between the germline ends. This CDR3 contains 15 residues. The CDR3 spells CASSPLQGTTYEQYF. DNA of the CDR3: TGTGCCAGCAGCCCCCTACAGGGAACCACCTACGAGCAGTACTTC.

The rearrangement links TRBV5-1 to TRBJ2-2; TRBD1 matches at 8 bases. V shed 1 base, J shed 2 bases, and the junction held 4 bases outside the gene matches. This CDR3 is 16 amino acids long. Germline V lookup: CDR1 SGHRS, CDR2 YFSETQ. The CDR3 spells CASSLLAGGNTGELFF. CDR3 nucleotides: TGCGCCAGCAGCTTGTTGGCAGGGGGCAACACCGGGGAGCTGTTTTTT.

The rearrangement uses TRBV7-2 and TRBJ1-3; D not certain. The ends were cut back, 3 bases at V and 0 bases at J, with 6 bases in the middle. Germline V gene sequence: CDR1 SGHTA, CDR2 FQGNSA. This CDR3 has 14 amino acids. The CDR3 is CASSFGVSGNTIYF. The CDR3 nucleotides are TGTGCCAGCAGCTTTGGGGTCTCTGGAAACACCATATATTTT.

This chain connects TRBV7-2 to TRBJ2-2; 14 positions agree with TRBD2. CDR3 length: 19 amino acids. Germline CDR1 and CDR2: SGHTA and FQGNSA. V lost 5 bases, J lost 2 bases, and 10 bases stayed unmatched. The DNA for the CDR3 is TGTGCCAGCAGCCCCTTTGGACTAGCGGGGGGTCAAAACACCGGGGAGCTGTTTTTT. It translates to CASSPFGLAGGQNTGELFF.

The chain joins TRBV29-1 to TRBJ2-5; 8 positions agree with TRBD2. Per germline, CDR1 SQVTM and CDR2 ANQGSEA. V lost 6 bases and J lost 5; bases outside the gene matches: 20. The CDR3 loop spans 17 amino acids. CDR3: CSVGGLAGILSAETQYF. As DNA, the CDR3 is TGCAGCGTGGGAGGGCTAGCGGGCATCTTGTCGGCGGAGACCCAGTACTTC.

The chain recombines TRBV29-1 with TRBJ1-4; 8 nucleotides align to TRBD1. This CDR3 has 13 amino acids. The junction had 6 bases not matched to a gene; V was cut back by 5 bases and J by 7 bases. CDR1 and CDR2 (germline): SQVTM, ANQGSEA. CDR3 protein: CSVRTGPTEKLFF. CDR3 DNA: TGCAGCGTTCGGACAGGGCCAACTGAAAAACTGTTTTTT.

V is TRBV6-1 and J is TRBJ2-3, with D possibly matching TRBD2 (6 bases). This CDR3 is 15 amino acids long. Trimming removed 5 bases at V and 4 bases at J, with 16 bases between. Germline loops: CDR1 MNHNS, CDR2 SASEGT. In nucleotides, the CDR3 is TGTGCCAGCAGTCTCGCCCGACGCGGGGCAGATACGCAGTATTTT. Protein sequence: CASSLARRGADTQYF.

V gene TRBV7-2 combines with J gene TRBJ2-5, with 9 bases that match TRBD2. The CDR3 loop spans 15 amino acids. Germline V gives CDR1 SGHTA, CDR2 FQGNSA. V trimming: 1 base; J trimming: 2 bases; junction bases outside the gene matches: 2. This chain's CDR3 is CASSLGLAGQETQYF. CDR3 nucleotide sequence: TGTGCCAGCAGCTTAGGCCTAGCGGGGCAAGAGACCCAGTACTTC.

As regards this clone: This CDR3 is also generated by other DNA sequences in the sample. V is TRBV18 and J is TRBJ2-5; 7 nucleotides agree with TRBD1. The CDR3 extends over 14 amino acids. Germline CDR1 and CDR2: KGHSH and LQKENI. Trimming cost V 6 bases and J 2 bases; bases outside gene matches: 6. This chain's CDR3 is CASSPGQDQETQYF. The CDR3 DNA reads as TGTGCCAGCTCGCCCGGACAGGATCAAGAGACCCAGTACTTC.

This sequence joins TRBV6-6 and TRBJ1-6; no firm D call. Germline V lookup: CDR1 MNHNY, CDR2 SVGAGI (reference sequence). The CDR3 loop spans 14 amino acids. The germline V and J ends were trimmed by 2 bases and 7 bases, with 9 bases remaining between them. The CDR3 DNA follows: TGTGCCAGCAGTTACGTGGGGTTCAATTCACCCCTCCACTTT. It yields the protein CASSYVGFNSPLHF.

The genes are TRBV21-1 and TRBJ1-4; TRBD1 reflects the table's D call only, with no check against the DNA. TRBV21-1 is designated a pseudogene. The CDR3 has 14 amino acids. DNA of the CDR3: TGTGCCAGCAAAAACGACAGGGTTTACGAAAAACTGTTTTTT. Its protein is CASKNDRVYEKLFF.

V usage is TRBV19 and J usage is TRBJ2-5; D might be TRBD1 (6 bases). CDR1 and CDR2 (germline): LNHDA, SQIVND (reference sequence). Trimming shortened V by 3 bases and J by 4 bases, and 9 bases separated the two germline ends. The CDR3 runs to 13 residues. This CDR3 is CASSMNRVETQYF. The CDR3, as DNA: TGTGCCAGTAGTATGAACAGGGTAGAGACCCAGTACTTC.